These 4 T cell receptor beta chains were sequenced from one sample in a study of cytomegalovirus exposure and HLA in healthy donors. PCR employed 60 Vbeta and 13 Jbeta primers. This table comes from immunoSEQ multiplex PCR, and its TCRdb copy is limited to in-frame clones, with some not included. The table includes about 130,000 clones, around 75% detected once. Specimen: PBMCs. The receptors shown here come from a man aged 60-69 years in good health and CMV-seropositive.

This clone occurred a few times. This sequence joins TRBV6-1 and TRBJ2-7; D possibly corresponds to TRBD2 (5 bases). Germline CDR1 MNHNS, CDR2 SASEGT. This CDR3 has 17 residues. V was pared by 3 bases and J by 1 base, with 19 bases between. This CDR3 reads CASSDPPDFSLSYEQYF. The DNA for the CDR3 is TGTGCCAGCAGTGACCCCCCGGACTTTTCCTTGTCCTACGAGCAGTACTTC.

This sequence joins TRBV25-1 and TRBJ2-3; TRBD2 aligns across 8 bases. Losses at the gene ends were 2 bases for V and 1 base for J; bases not matched to a gene: 8. CDR1 and CDR2 from the germline V gene are MGHDK and SYGVNS. The CDR3 loop spans 17 amino acids. This CDR3 reads CASSEHLGSGGTDTQYF. CDR3 DNA: TGTGCCAGCAGTGAACACTTAGGTAGCGGGGGCACAGATACGCAGTATTTT.

The chain links TRBV5-1 to TRBJ1-1; D gene ambiguous. Germline V CDR1 and CDR2: SGHRS, YFSETQ. V was trimmed by 0 bases and J by 2 bases, leaving 11 bases between them. There are 15 residues in the CDR3. DNA of the CDR3: TGCGCCAGCAGCTTGGCTGTGGTAGCCAACACTGAAGCTTTCTTT. It is translated as CASSLAVVANTEAFF.

This chain uses TRBV18 with TRBJ1-2, with D possibly being TRBD1 (5 bases). Germline CDR1 is KGHSH and CDR2 is LQKENI. CDR3 length: 14 amino acids. The V and J ends lost 4 bases and 4 bases respectively, with 13 bases between them. CDR3 in amino acids: CASSRGDFSYGYTF. CDR3 DNA: TGTGCCAGCTCACGGGGGGACTTTAGCTATGGCTACACCTTC.